This T cell receptor beta chain originates from a study of technical replicates of blood from a few donors. TCRdb's table, derived via immunoSEQ multiplex PCR, lists solely in-frame clones and lacks some. This table holds approximately 89,000 clones, around 94% found once. The CDR3 spans 17 residues. Germline V gene data show CDR1 as LGHNA and CDR2 as YSLEER. Trimming took 4 bases from V and 6 from J; bases not matched to a gene: 12. The sequenced sample was T cells isolated from PBMCs. This TCR derives from a human donor in good health. The V and J genes are TRBV4-3 and TRBJ2-1, with 10 bases aligning to TRBD2. This CDR3 is CASSRTGIAGGPNEQFF. The CDR3 DNA reads as TGCGCCAGCAGCCGGACTGGAATAGCGGGAGGCCCCAATGAGCAGTTCTTC.